The clone carrying this T cell receptor beta chain was recorded a few times. Its antigen is as yet unknown. There were only Caucasian adults among the donors, and all lived in Nashville, Tennessee. V lost 0 bases, J lost 3 bases, and 10 bases lay in between. Germline CDR1 reads SGHRS; CDR2 reads YFSETQ. There are 16 residues in the CDR3. The sample originates from a study of shared clonotypes between healthy human individuals. At the level of the study: Donors were a couple of women and a few men aged 18 to 49.

Broader study findings: Rarefaction analysis demonstrated incomplete sorted-subset sequencing notwithstanding large depth. Against clonotypes common to all four donors, non-shared ones had lower generation probabilities.

The method was immunoSEQ multiplex PCR; TCRdb's version includes in-frame clones alone and lacks a portion of them. Of some 1 million clones in the sample, about 76% were seen once. The TCR sequence derives from a man aged 18 to 29 in good health. The chain uses TRBV5-1 and TRBJ2-6, with D unresolved. The sequencing input was memory CD4+ T cells sorted from blood. Sample subset: CD45RA-negative fraction. The CDR3, as DNA: TGCGCCAGCAGCTTGGCCGCGGCAAATGGGGCCAACGTCCTGACTTTC. Translating gives CASSLAAANGANVLTF.